The sequence of this T cell receptor (beta chain) was determined in a study of blood T cell repertoires in COVID-19. As for the study in general: Some COVID-19 samples were acute and others convalescent; all came from the United States, Italy and Spain. PBMCs, B-cell-depleted T cells, or T cells were the source of the cDNA or gDNA that made up the material.

Trimming shortened V by 4 bases and J by 0 bases, and 13 bases separated the two germline ends. The CDR3 has 15 residues. Germline-derived CDR1 and CDR2 are MNHEY and SVGAGI. Original processing methods: It was from reference gene primer amplification that nucleated cell counts were estimated. Here immunoSEQ multiplex PCR was the method, and the copy in TCRdb shows in-frame clones only, minus some. The V and J calls and clone size come from that table; D and trimming were worked out from the DNA. The sample shows some 160,000 clones, about 83% of them seen only once. In its sample, this clone was seen a few times.

This TCR was sampled from a woman of 80 years or more with acute or convalescent COVID-19. Sequencing used peripheral blood. V is TRBV6-5 and J is TRBJ2-7, with unresolved D. CDR3 sequence (DNA): TGTGCCAGCAGTTCCCGACTGATGGGCTCCTACGAGCAGTACTTC. Translation gives CASSSRLMGSYEQYF.